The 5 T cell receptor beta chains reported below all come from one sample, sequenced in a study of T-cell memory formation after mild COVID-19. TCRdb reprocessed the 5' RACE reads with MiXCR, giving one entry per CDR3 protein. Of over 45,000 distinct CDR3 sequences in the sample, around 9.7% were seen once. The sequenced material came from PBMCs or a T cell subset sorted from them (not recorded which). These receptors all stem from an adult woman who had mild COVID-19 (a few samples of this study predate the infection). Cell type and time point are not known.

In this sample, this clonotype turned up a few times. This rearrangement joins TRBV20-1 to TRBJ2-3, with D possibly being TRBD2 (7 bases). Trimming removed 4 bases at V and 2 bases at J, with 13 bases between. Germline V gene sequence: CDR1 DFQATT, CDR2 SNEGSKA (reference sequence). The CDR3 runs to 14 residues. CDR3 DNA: TGCAGTGCTACGAAGGGGGGGATCACAGATACGCAGTATTTT. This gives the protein CSATKGGITDTQYF.

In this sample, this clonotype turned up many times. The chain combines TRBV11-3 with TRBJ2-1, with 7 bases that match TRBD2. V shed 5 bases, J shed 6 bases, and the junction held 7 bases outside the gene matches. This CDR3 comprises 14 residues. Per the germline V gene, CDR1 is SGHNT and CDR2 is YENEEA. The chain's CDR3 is CASSALSSGNEQFF. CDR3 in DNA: TGTGCCAGCAGCGCGCTTTCTAGCGGCAATGAGCAGTTCTTC.

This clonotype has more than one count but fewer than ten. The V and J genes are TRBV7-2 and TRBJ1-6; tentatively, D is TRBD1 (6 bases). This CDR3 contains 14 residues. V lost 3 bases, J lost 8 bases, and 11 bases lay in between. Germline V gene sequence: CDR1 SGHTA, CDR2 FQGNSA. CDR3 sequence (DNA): TGTGCCAGCAGCTTCCGGGGGCGGGATTCACCCCTCCACTTT. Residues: CASSFRGRDSPLHF.

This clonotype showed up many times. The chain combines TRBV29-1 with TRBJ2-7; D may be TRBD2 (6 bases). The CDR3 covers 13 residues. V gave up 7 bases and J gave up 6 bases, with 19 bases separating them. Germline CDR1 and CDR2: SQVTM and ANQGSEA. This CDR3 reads CSASGGILREQYF. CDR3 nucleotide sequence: TGCAGCGCCTCGGGCGGGATTCTACGCGAGCAGTACTTC.

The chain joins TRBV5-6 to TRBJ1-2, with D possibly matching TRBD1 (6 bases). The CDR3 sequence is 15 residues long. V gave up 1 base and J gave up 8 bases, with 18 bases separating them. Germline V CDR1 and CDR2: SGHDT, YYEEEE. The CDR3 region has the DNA TGTGCCAGCAGCTTGCGGGGGGCGAGGCATCGGGGCTACACCTTC. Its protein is CASSLRGARHRGYTF.